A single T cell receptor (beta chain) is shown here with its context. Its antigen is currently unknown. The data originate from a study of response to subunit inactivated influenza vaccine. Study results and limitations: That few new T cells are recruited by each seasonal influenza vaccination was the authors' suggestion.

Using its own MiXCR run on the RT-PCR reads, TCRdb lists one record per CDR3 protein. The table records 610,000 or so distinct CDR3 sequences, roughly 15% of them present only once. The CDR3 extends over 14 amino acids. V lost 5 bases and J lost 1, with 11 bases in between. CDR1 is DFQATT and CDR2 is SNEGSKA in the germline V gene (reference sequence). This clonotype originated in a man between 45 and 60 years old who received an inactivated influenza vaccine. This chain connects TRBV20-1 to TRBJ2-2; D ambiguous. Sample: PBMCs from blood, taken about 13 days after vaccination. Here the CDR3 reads CSADGNMNTGELFF. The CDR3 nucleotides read TGCAGTGCTGATGGAAATATGAACACCGGGGAGCTGTTTTTT.